Below are 3 T cell receptor beta chains sequenced from a single sample in a study of beta chain features in type 1 diabetes (dated 2018 in TCRdb). The library relied on the immunoSEQ multiplex PCR assay. The entire amount of isolated RNA was reverse transcribed using the High Capacity cDNA Reverse Transcription Kit, so the sequenced TCRB transcripts were expressed ones. TCRdb provides this immuneACCESS table in a form limited to in-frame rearrangements. Some clones are lacking; in checked studies, under half of them reflect an unresolved V gene, and why the rest are absent is not known. The sample table records around 400,000 clones; about 15% of these occur just once. Under 0.02% of the sample comes from the top ten. The sample taken for sequencing was naive CD4+ T cells from blood. The cell subset or site label of this sample denotes: true naive CD4+ T cells. These receptors originate from a woman younger than 30 in good health.

The rearrangement uses TRBV7-2 and TRBJ2-7; 9 bases line up with TRBD1. The V and J ends lost 5 bases and 2 bases, in that order; junction bases with no gene match: 4. This CDR3 comprises 14 residues. The germline V gene encodes CDR1 SGHTA and CDR2 FQGNSA. CDR3 sequence (DNA): TGTGCCAGCAGCGCGGACAGGGGCGCCTACGAGCAGTACTTC. Protein: CASSADRGAYEQYF. Together with reference TRBV7-2 and TRBJ2-7, the CDR3 gives the full variable domain: GAGVSQSPSNKVTEKGKDVELRCDPISGHTALYWYRQSLGQGLEFLIYFQGNSAPDKSGLPSDRFSAERTGGSVSTLTIQRTQQEDSAVYLCASSADRGAYEQYFGPGTRLTVT.

This chain uses TRBV5-4 with TRBJ2-3; the D gene is possibly TRBD2 (7 bases). Trimming took 4 bases from V and 5 from J, leaving 14 bases between them. Germline values: CDR1 SGHNT, CDR2 YYREEE (reference sequence). The CDR3 spans 14 residues. DNA of the CDR3: TGTGCCAGCAGCAGGGGGGGGAGTCAAGATACGCAGTATTTT. This gives the protein CASSRGGSQDTQYF.

This clone turned up a few times. The chain employs TRBV28 and TRBJ1-2; the match to TRBD1 covers 7 bases. Germline V gene sequence: CDR1 MDHEN, CDR2 SYDVKM. CDR3 length: 14 residues. V shed 5 bases, J shed 2 bases, and the junction held 5 bases outside the gene matches. The CDR3 nucleotides are TGTGCCAGCAGTCTACCGGGACAGAACTATGGCTACACCTTC. Translating it yields CASSLPGQNYGYTF.